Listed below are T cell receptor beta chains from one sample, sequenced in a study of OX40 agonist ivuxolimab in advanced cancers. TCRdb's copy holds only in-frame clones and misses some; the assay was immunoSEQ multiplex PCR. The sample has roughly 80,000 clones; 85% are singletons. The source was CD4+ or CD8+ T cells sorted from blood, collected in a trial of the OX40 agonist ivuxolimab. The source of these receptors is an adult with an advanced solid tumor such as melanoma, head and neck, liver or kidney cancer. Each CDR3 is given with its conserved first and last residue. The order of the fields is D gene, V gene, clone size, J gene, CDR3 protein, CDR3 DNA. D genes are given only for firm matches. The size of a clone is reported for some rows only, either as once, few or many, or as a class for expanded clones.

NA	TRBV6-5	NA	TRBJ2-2	CASSSEVWGRELFF	TGTGCCAGCAGTTCTGAGGTCTGGGGGCGGGAGCTGTTTTTT
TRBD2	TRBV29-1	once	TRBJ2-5	CSVIPGTSGGETQYF	TGCAGCGTTATCCCAGGGACTAGCGGGGGAGAGACCCAGTACTTC
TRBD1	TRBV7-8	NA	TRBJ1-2	CASSPRDRALDGYTF	TGTGCCAGCAGCCCCCGCGACAGGGCCCTCGATGGCTACACCTTC
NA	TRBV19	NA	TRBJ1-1	CASSITHSNTEAFF	TGTGCCAGTAGTATTACTCACTCGAACACTGAAGCTTTCTTT
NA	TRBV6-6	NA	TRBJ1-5	CASNHRQAGQPQHF	TGTGCCAGCAATCACAGACAAGCAGGGCAGCCCCAGCATTTT
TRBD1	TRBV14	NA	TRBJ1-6	CASSQDTGQGRSPLHF	TGTGCCAGCAGCCAAGACACCGGACAGGGGAGATCACCCCTCCACTTT
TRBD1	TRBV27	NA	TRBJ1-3	CASSSQGASSGNTIYF	TGTGCCAGCAGTTCACAGGGGGCGAGCTCTGGAAACACCATATATTTT
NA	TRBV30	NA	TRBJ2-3	CAWGEVSDTQYF	TGTGCCTGGGGGGAGGTTTCGGATACGCAGTATTTT
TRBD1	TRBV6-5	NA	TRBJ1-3	CASSRTGAGNTIYF	TGTGCCAGCAGTCGGACAGGAGCTGGAAACACCATATATTTT
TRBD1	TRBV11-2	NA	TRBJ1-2	CASSPRQGDYGYTF	TGTGCCAGCAGCCCGCGACAGGGAGACTATGGCTACACCTTC
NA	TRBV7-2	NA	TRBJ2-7	CASSPKLEWTGEQYF	TGTGCCAGCAGCCCGAAACTAGAATGGACGGGCGAGCAGTACTTC
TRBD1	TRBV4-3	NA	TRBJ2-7	CASSQDHGTGIYEQYF	TGCGCCAGCAGCCAAGATCACGGGACAGGTATCTACGAGCAGTACTTC
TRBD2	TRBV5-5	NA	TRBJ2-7	CASSLRLAAYNYEQYF	TGTGCCAGCAGCCTGCGCCTAGCGGCATATAACTACGAGCAGTACTTC
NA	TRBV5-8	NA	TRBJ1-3	CANARELGNTIYF	TGTGCCAACGCGCGGGAGCTCGGAAACACCATATATTTT
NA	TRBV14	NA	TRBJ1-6	CASSQDYRTYNSPLHF	TGTGCCAGCAGCCAAGACTACAGAACCTATAATTCACCCCTCCACTTT
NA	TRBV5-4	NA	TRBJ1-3	CASSLSGYSGNTIYF	TGTGCCAGCAGCTTGTCGGGGTACTCTGGAAACACCATATATTTT
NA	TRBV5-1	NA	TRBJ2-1	CASSLGTGGEQFF	TGCGCCAGCAGCTTGGGAACAGGCGGGGAGCAGTTCTTC
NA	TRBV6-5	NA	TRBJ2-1	CASSAFRQDQVF	TGTGCCAGCAGTGCTTTTCGTCAGGACCAGGTCTTC
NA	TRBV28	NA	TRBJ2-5	CASSLFGETQYF	TGTGCCAGCAGTTTATTTGGAGAGACCCAGTACTTC
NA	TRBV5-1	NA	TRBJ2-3	CASRRGLPSTDTQYF	TGCGCCAGCAGGAGGGGACTCCCGAGCACAGATACGCAGTATTTT
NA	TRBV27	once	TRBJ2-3	CASSLQDPSTDTQYF	TGTGCCAGCAGTTTGCAAGACCCTAGCACAGATACGCAGTATTTT
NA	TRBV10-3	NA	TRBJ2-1	CAIRDTPYNEQFF	TGTGCCATCAGGGACACACCATACAATGAGCAGTTCTTC
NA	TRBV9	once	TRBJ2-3	CASSVLGYTSTDTQYF	TGTGCCAGCAGCGTCTTAGGCTACACCTCTACAGATACGCAGTATTTT
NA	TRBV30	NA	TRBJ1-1	CAWSVFPGGWGRNTEAFF	TGTGCCTGGAGTGTATTTCCGGGGGGTTGGGGACGTAACACTGAAGCTTTCTTT
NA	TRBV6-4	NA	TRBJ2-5	CASSVSASGAQYF	TGTGCCAGCAGTGTGTCGGCCTCGGGGGCCCAGTACTTC
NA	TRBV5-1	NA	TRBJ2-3	CASRGMGGSDTQYF	TGCGCCAGCCGGGGGATGGGAGGCTCAGATACGCAGTATTTT
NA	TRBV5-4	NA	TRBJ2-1	CASSLEVYNEQFF	TGTGCCAGCAGCTTGGAGGTCTACAATGAGCAGTTCTTC
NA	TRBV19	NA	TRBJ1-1	CASSAQGDTEAFF	TGTGCCAGTAGTGCACAGGGAGATACTGAAGCTTTCTTT
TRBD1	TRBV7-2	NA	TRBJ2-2	CASSARGGSTGELFF	TGTGCCAGCAGCGCCAGAGGGGGCTCAACCGGGGAGCTGTTTTTT
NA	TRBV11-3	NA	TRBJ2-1	CASSQGSLYNEQFF	TGTGCCAGCAGCCAGGGGAGCCTTTACAATGAGCAGTTCTTC
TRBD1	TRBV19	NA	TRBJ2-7	CASSRTRDRGEAQYF	TGTGCCAGTAGTAGGACGCGGGACAGGGGAGAGGCGCAGTACTTC
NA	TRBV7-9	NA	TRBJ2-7	CASSLVNGEQYF	TGTGCCAGCAGCTTAGTGAACGGCGAGCAGTACTTC
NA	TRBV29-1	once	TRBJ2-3	CSVGGVRGTDTQYF	TGCAGCGTTGGCGGGGTGAGGGGCACAGATACGCAGTATTTT
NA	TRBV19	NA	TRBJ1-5	CASSQQVNQPQHF	TGTGCCAGTAGTCAACAGGTCAATCAGCCCCAGCATTTT
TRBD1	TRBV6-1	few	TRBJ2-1	CASSARQGIYNEQFF	TGTGCCAGCAGTGCCCGACAGGGGATCTACAATGAGCAGTTCTTC
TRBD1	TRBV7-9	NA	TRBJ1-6	CASSSRAGTEYSPLHF	TGTGCCAGCAGCTCTCGGGCCGGGACAGAGTATTCACCCCTCCACTTT
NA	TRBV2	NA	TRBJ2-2	CASRQGLGELFF	TGTGCCAGCAGGCAGGGGTTGGGGGAGCTGTTTTTT
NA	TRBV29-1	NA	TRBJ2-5	CSVRRLQGLGEETQYF	TGCAGCGTTCGTAGACTACAGGGATTGGGGGAAGAGACCCAGTACTTC
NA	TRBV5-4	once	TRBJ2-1	CASSLQGGTYNEQFF	TGTGCCAGCAGCTTGCAAGGGGGTACTTACAATGAGCAGTTCTTC
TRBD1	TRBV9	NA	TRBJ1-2	CASSVDTGVHGYTF	TGTGCCAGCAGCGTAGACACAGGGGTCCATGGCTACACCTTC
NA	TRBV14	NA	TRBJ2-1	CASSQEGRGNYNEQFF	TGTGCCAGCAGCCAAGAAGGCAGGGGCAACTACAATGAGCAGTTCTTC
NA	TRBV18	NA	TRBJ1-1	CASSPVKPPMNTEAFF	TGTGCCAGCTCACCAGTGAAGCCACCCATGAACACTGAAGCTTTCTTT
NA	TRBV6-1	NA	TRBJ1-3	CASSVDTGYGNTIYF	TGTGCCAGCAGTGTCGACACAGGGTACGGAAACACCATATATTTT
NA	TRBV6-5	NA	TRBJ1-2	CASSRSRIGYGYTF	TGTGCCAGCAGTCGCTCAAGGATTGGGTATGGCTACACCTTC
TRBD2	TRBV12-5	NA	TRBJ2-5	CASGPTSGGLLKETQYF	TGTGCTAGTGGACCTACTAGCGGGGGGCTTTTAAAAGAGACCCAGTACTTC
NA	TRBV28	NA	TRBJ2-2	CASSPRGLGYTGELFF	TGTGCCAGCAGTCCTCGGGGGCTTGGATACACCGGGGAGCTGTTTTTT
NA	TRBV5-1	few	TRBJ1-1	CASSPSPGRLDEAFF	TGCGCCAGCAGCCCCAGCCCTGGGCGGTTAGATGAAGCTTTCTTT
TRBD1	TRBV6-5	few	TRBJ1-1	CASSVTGGDTEAFF	TGTGCCAGCAGTGTAACAGGGGGAGACACTGAAGCTTTCTTT
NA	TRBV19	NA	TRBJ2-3	CASSLSGRTDTQYF	TGTGCCAGTAGTTTAAGCGGGCGGACAGATACGCAGTATTTT
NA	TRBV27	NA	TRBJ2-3	CASSLIAERTSTDTQYF	TGTGCCAGCAGTTTAATCGCGGAGCGGACTAGCACAGATACGCAGTATTTT
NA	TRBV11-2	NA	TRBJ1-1	CASSLDRQGEAFF	TGTGCCAGCAGCTTAGACAGGCAGGGTGAAGCTTTCTTT
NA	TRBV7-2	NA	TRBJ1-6	CASSLEGPYNSPLHF	TGTGCCAGCAGCTTAGAGGGGCCCTATAATTCACCCCTCCACTTT